These T cell receptor beta chains were read from a single sample in a study of cytomegalovirus exposure and HLA in healthy donors. Clones were sequenced by immunoSEQ multiplex PCR, and TCRdb holds only the in-frame ones, with some missing. The sample holds 100,000 to 150,000 clones, around 78% seen once. The specimen sequenced was PBMCs. All receptors derive from a man aged 18 to 29 in good health and CMV-seropositive. CDR3s include the opening cysteine and the closing phenylalanine or tryptophan. Fields, in order: clone size, J gene, V gene, D gene, CDR3 DNA, CDR3 protein. The D gene is left open where the match is weak. The listing skips clone size in some rows; elsewhere it reads once, few, many or a size class.

>.|TRBJ2-4|TRBV7-2|.
TGTGCCAGCAGCCCAGAGGGTAGGATGGGGGCCAAAAACATTCAGTACTTC
CASSPEGRMGAKNIQYF
>.|TRBJ2-7|TRBV5-4|.
TGTGCCAGCACCGACACAGGGTACGAGCAGTACTTC
CASTDTGYEQYF
>.|TRBJ2-7|TRBV9|TRBD1
TGTGCCAGGGGGGAAGGGACAGGGCACGAGCAGTACTTC
CARGEGTGHEQYF
>.|TRBJ1-6|TRBV27|.
TGTGCCAGCAGTGAAGGGGTAGGGGATTCACCCCTCCACTTT
CASSEGVGDSPLHF
>.|TRBJ2-1|TRBV5-1|TRBD2
TGCGCCAGCAGTCGTCTAGCGGAGGTATACAATGAGCAGTTCTTC
CASSRLAEVYNEQFF
>once|TRBJ1-2|TRBV9|TRBD1
TGTGCCAGCAGCGCTTGGGACAGCCCGAACTATGGCTACACCTTC
CASSAWDSPNYGYTF
>.|TRBJ1-2|TRBV13|TRBD1
TGTGCCAGCAGCTCGGACAGGGCTACGGGCTACACCTTC
CASSSDRATGYTF
>.|TRBJ2-2|TRBV9|.
TGTGCCAGCAGCCCGACGCTGCGGGGGCCTAACACCGGGGAGCTGTTTTTT
CASSPTLRGPNTGELFF
>.|TRBJ1-1|TRBV7-9|.
TGTGCCAGCAGCTCCAACCCAAGGGACACCACCCCCAACACTGAAGCTTTCTTT
CASSSNPRDTTPNTEAFF
>.|TRBJ2-1|TRBV7-6|TRBD2
TGTGCCAGCAGTTACCTCGGACTAGCTGGGAATGAGCAGTTCTTC
CASSYLGLAGNEQFF
>.|TRBJ2-7|TRBV7-8|TRBD1
TGTGCCAGCAGCTTAGTCGACAGGGCCGAGCAGTACTTC
CASSLVDRAEQYF
>.|TRBJ2-1|TRBV30|.
TGCGCCTGGGCGAGGGCCAACAATGAGCAGTTCTTC
CAWARANNEQFF
>.|TRBJ2-7|TRBV4-1|TRBD2
TGCGCCAGCAGCCTCCTGGGACTAGCGGAAAACTACGAGCAGTACTTC
CASSLLGLAENYEQYF
>.|TRBJ2-7|TRBV6-5|.
TGTGCCAGCAGTTTAGCCGGCGAGCAGTACTTC
CASSLAGEQYF
>few|TRBJ2-7|TRBV15|.
TGTGCCACCAGCAGTTCTCCGGATAGGGGGGGACCGGGATTCTACGAGCAGTACTTC
CATSSSPDRGGPGFYEQYF
>.|TRBJ2-7|TRBV7-8|TRBD2
TGTGCCAGCAGCTTAGCATCACAGACCCGGTTAGGGCGGGGGTCCTACGAGCAGTACTTC
CASSLASQTRLGRGSYEQYF
>few|TRBJ2-1|TRBV14|.
TGTGCCAGCAGCCTCCAGGGTTACGATGAGCAGTTCTTC
CASSLQGYDEQFF
>.|TRBJ2-1|TRBV5-1|TRBD1
TGCGCCAGCAGCTTGGGCGGACAGGGAGTATCGGAGTTCTTC
CASSLGGQGVSEFF